Listed below are T cell receptor beta chains from one sample, sequenced in a study of shared clonotypes between healthy human individuals. Clones were read by immunoSEQ multiplex PCR, and TCRdb kept only the in-frame ones, dropping some. The table records approximately 2.5 million clones, 85% to 95% of them present only once. Sequencing used naive CD4+ T cells sorted from blood. The receptor source for this set is a man aged 18 to 35 in good health. Both conserved end residues are part of each CDR3. Each record gives: clone size, V gene, D gene, J gene, CDR3 DNA, CDR3 protein. The D gene is left open where the match is weak. The size entry is marked missing in some rows and otherwise reads once, few, many or a size class.

>once|TRBV6-5|.|TRBJ1-4
TGTGCCAGCAGGTCAGGGGTGGGGGGAAAACTGTTTTTT
CASRSGVGGKLFF
>.|TRBV29-1|.|TRBJ1-2
TGCAGCGTTGAGAAGGGATACGGCTACACCTTC
CSVEKGYGYTF
>few|TRBV10-3|.|TRBJ1-1
TGTGCCATCAGTGAGCCCTCACGCCGGGACGGTGAAGCTTTCTTT
CAISEPSRRDGEAFF
>.|TRBV7-9|TRBD1|TRBJ2-7
TGTGCCAGCAGCCGATCCGGGACAGGGCTTCGGTACTTC
CASSRSGTGLRYF
>.|TRBV5-6|.|TRBJ1-1
TGTGCCAGCAGCCCTGGGGGTCCCACTGAAGCTTTCTTT
CASSPGGPTEAFF
>.|TRBV28|.|TRBJ1-1
TGTGCCAGCAGTTCCACCGTTACAGCGGCGGGGACTGAAGCTTTCTTT
CASSSTVTAAGTEAFF
>.|TRBV5-1|.|TRBJ1-6
TGCGCCAGCAGCTTGTGGACGACGGGCAATTCACCCCTCCACTTT
CASSLWTTGNSPLHF
>.|TRBV5-1|.|TRBJ2-1
TGCGCCAGCAGCTTGCTACAGGGATCCTACAATGAGCAGTTCTTC
CASSLLQGSYNEQFF
>.|TRBV10-3|.|TRBJ2-5
TGTGCCATCAGTGATAGGGGGGGCAACCAAGAGACCCAGTACTTC
CAISDRGGNQETQYF
>.|TRBV7-8|TRBD1|TRBJ1-4
TGTGCCAGCAGCTTAGGATCGACAGGGATCGTCAATGAAAAACTGTTTTTT
CASSLGSTGIVNEKLFF
>few|TRBV19|TRBD1|TRBJ1-1
TGTGCCAGTAGTGCTCGAAGGACAGGGGAGACTGAAGCTTTCTTT
CASSARRTGETEAFF
>.|TRBV4-1|.|TRBJ2-1
TGCGCCAGCAGCCCATCAGGACAGAAAGAAAACCGGGGGCAGTTCTTC
CASSPSGQKENRGQFF
>.|TRBV5-1|.|TRBJ1-1
TGCGCCAGCAGCTTGGGTCAGGGGCGGGCGACTGAAGCTTTCTTT
CASSLGQGRATEAFF
>few|TRBV29-1|.|TRBJ1-4
TGCAGCGTCCAGGGGTCGGGACACCTTAATGAAAAACTGTTTTTT
CSVQGSGHLNEKLFF
>.|TRBV6-1|.|TRBJ2-7
TGTGCCAGCACCGGGCGGACAGTCCTTCCCTACGAGCAGTACTTC
CASTGRTVLPYEQYF
>.|TRBV7-2|.|TRBJ1-5
TGTGCCAGCAGCTTAGCTATACGGGTAGGGCAGCCCCAGCATTTT
CASSLAIRVGQPQHF
>.|TRBV30|.|TRBJ2-7
TGTGCCTGGAGTGGACACTCCTACGAGCAGTACTTC
CAWSGHSYEQYF
>.|TRBV5-4|.|TRBJ2-1
TGTGCCAGCAGCTTGACTCCTTACAATGAGCAGTTCTTC
CASSLTPYNEQFF
>.|TRBV20-1|.|TRBJ2-4
TGCAGTGCTAGTCTGGAAAACATTCAGTACTTC
CSASLENIQYF
>once|TRBV9|TRBD2|TRBJ2-7
TGTGCCAGCAGTCTTCGGGGGGGATCCTACGAGCAGTACTTC
CASSLRGGSYEQYF
>.|TRBV10-3|TRBD1|TRBJ2-7
TGTGCCATCGCTCCGGGACAGATCTACGAGCAGTACTTC
CAIAPGQIYEQYF
>.|TRBV7-8|.|TRBJ2-6
TGTGCCAGCAGCTTAGTAGGACAGAAGCTCTCTGGGGCCAACGTCCTGACTTTC
CASSLVGQKLSGANVLTF
>.|TRBV7-2|.|TRBJ2-7
TGTGCCAGCAGCCCTGCCCGGCGCGAGCAGTACTTC
CASSPARREQYF
>once|TRBV7-2|TRBD1|TRBJ2-3
TGTGCCAGCAGCAGCGGTTCAGGGGGAGATACGCAGTATTTT
CASSSGSGGDTQYF
>.|TRBV6-5|TRBD2|TRBJ2-7
TGTGCCAGCAGTTACTCTGGGACTAGCGGAGCCTACGAGCAGTACTTC
CASSYSGTSGAYEQYF
>.|TRBV7-7|TRBD2|TRBJ2-5
TGTGCTAGCAGCTTAAAGGCGGGAGGAGGCCAAGAGACCCAGTACTTC
CASSLKAGGGQETQYF
>.|TRBV6-5|TRBD2|TRBJ2-3
TGTGCCTCGGGGCTAGCGGATCGGAAGGATACGCAGTATTTT
CASGLADRKDTQYF
>.|TRBV7-9|.|TRBJ2-5
TGTGCCAGCAGCTTAGGGCGGACTCCGCAAGAGACCCAGTACTTC
CASSLGRTPQETQYF
>.|TRBV5-1|TRBD1|TRBJ1-4
TGCGCCAGCAGCTTGGCCGGGACAGGGCGTGAAAAACTGTTTTTT
CASSLAGTGREKLFF
>.|TRBV15|.|TRBJ2-5
TGTGCCACGAGCATCGGGACCCCTGTCTCGAGGGGTAGGACCCAGTACTTC
CATSIGTPVSRGRTQYF
>.|TRBV19|TRBD1|TRBJ2-1
TGTGCCAGTAACGAGGGGGCTCACAATGAGCAGTTCTTC
CASNEGAHNEQFF
>.|TRBV5-1|.|TRBJ1-5
TGCGCCAGCAGCTTGGCTTGGGACCAGCCCCAGCATTTT
CASSLAWDQPQHF
>.|TRBV19|TRBD1|TRBJ1-5
TGTGCCAGTATGAACAGGGGGAATCAGCCCCAGCATTTT
CASMNRGNQPQHF
>.|TRBV30|.|TRBJ2-7
TGTGCCTCCTCCAGGACCCCGACTTCCCTGGGGGAGCAGTACTTC
CASSRTPTSLGEQYF
>.|TRBV5-1|TRBD2|TRBJ2-5
TGCGCCAGCAGCTTAGCGGGGGCACAAGAGACCCAGTACTTC
CASSLAGAQETQYF
>.|TRBV28|TRBD2|TRBJ2-5
TGTGCCAGCAGGCACAGCCCCCATAGCGGGGGGGCTCAGGAGACCCAGTACTTC
CASRHSPHSGGAQETQYF
>.|TRBV19|TRBD1|TRBJ1-6
TGTGCCAGTAGGCCGGACGGGACAGGGGCTAATTCACCCCTCCACTTT
CASRPDGTGANSPLHF
>.|TRBV7-2|TRBD1|TRBJ2-7
TGTGCCAGCAGCACGGGACAGGGGGCACCTAACGAGCAGTACTTC
CASSTGQGAPNEQYF
>.|TRBV7-2|.|TRBJ2-1
TGTGCCAGCAGCTTAGAGGGACCTTACTACAATGAGCAGTTCTTC
CASSLEGPYYNEQFF
>.|TRBV7-2|.|TRBJ2-1
TGTGCCAGCAGCAGGGCGGCAGGATACTACAATGAGCAGTTCTTC
CASSRAAGYYNEQFF
>.|TRBV29-1|.|TRBJ2-7
TGCAGCGTAGGGGCAGGTGGCCGGGAGCAGTACTTC
CSVGAGGREQYF
>.|TRBV5-1|TRBD1|TRBJ1-5
TGCGCCAGCAGCTCAGGGGGAAGCAATCAGCCCCAGCATTTT
CASSSGGSNQPQHF
>.|TRBV6-6|TRBD1|TRBJ1-1
TGTGCCAGCAGTTTTGGACAGGCGAACACTGAAGCTTTCTTT
CASSFGQANTEAFF
>.|TRBV28|TRBD1|TRBJ2-7
TGTGCCAGCAGTTTTTGGGGACAGGGGGCGGGCGAGCAGTACTTC
CASSFWGQGAGEQYF
>.|TRBV19|TRBD1|TRBJ1-6
TGTGCCAGTAGATGGACAGGGGGGGATTCACCCCTCCACTTT
CASRWTGGDSPLHF
>.|TRBV28|TRBD1|TRBJ2-7
TGTGCCAGCAGTTTATTATTCGGACAGGCCTCCTCCCAGTACTTC
CASSLLFGQASSQYF
>.|TRBV7-8|.|TRBJ1-5
TGTGCCAGCAGTCCTTCATATAGCAATCAGCCCCAGCATTTT
CASSPSYSNQPQHF
>.|TRBV9|TRBD1|TRBJ1-6
TGTGCCAGCAGCGTAGGGGGACAGAATTCACCCCTCCACTTT
CASSVGGQNSPLHF
>.|TRBV6-1|.|TRBJ2-6
TGTGCCAGCAGATTGGGGGGCTTCGGGGCCAACGTCCTGACTTTC
CASRLGGFGANVLTF
>once|TRBV7-2|TRBD2|TRBJ2-1
TGTGCCAGCAGCTTTTTAGCGGGGAATGAGCAGTTCTTC
CASSFLAGNEQFF
>.|TRBV7-2|.|TRBJ1-5
TGTGCCAGCAGCTTAGGCGTGGGCAATCAGCCCCAGCATTTT
CASSLGVGNQPQHF
>once|TRBV28|TRBD2|TRBJ2-1
TGTGCCAGCAGTGGGACTAGCGGGGGGTCGAATGAGCAGTTCTTC
CASSGTSGGSNEQFF
>.|TRBV28|.|TRBJ2-1
TGTGCCAGCACCTTTCATGACCCGGGGCCCTATGAGCAGTTCTTC
CASTFHDPGPYEQFF
>.|TRBV28|TRBD1|TRBJ1-3
TGTGCCAGCAGTTTGGGTGACAGGGGATCTGGAAACACCATATATTTT
CASSLGDRGSGNTIYF